The 30 T cell receptor beta chains presented below share a single source sample, sequenced in a study of shared clonotypes between healthy human individuals. Only in-frame clones appear in the TCRdb table, and some are missing; sequencing was by immunoSEQ multiplex PCR. The table includes more than 550,000 clones, approximately 77% detected once. Sequenced: memory CD4+ T cells sorted from blood. Subset defined: CD45RA-negative fraction. These receptor sequences come from a woman in her 30s in good health.

The chain recombines TRBV7-8 with TRBJ2-7; 12 bases are shared with TRBD2. The CDR3 is 15 residues long. J was trimmed by 3 bases and V by 6 bases; bases with no gene match: 6. Per the germline V gene, CDR1 is SGHVS and CDR2 is FQNEAQ. The CDR3 sequence: CASRPGLAGYYEQYF. CDR3 bases: TGTGCCAGCAGGCCAGGACTAGCGGGGTACTACGAGCAGTACTTC.

The chain is built from TRBV29-1 and TRBJ2-5, with TRBD1 matching over 10 bases. The CDR3 is 12 residues long. Trimming at V came to 8 bases and at J to 4 bases, leaving 4 bases not matched to a gene. In germline, CDR1 is SQVTM, CDR2 ANQGSEA. The CDR3 nucleotides are TGCAGCCCCCGGACAGGGGGAGAGACCCAGTACTTC. Residues: CSPRTGGETQYF. Full variable domain (remainder filled in from reference TRBV29-1 and TRBJ2-5): SAVISQKPSRDICQRGTSLTIQCQVDSQVTMMFWYRQQPGQSLTLIATANQGSEATYESGFVIDKFPISRPNLTFSTLTVSNMSPEDSSIYLCSPRTGGETQYFGPGTRLLVL.

The chain couples TRBV5-1 to TRBJ2-4; D is unresolved. Trimming shortened V by 1 base and J by 7 bases, and 6 bases separated the two germline ends. The length of the CDR3 is 12 residues. Germline lookup yields CDR1 SGHRS and CDR2 YFSETQ. CDR3 nucleotides: TGCGCCAGCAGCTTGCAGACGAACATTCAGTACTTC. It yields the protein CASSLQTNIQYF.

The chain carries TRBV18 and TRBJ1-5; no clear D. This CDR3 has 17 amino acids. Per the germline V gene, CDR1 is KGHSH and CDR2 is LQKENI. The ends were cut back, 2 bases at V and 0 bases at J, with 14 bases in the middle. The CDR3, as DNA: TGTGCCAGCTCACCAAGACCACCGGATCCTAGCAATCAGCCCCAGCATTTT. Encoded protein: CASSPRPPDPSNQPQHF.

The chain combines TRBV5-1 with TRBJ2-3; TRBD1 matches 7 bases. Germline CDR1 SGHRS, CDR2 YFSETQ. After removal of 8 bases from V and 2 bases from J, the junction contained 11 bases not matched to a gene. The CDR3 totals 15 residues. The CDR3 coding sequence is TGCGCCAGTGCGTTCCGGGACAGCTTCACAGATACGCAGTATTTT. Protein: CASAFRDSFTDTQYF. Full variable domain (outside the CDR3, taken from reference TRBV5-1 and TRBJ2-3): KAGVTQTPRYLIKTRGQQVTLSCSPISGHRSVSWYQQTPGQGLQFLFEYFSETQRNKGNFPGRFSGRQFSNSRSEMNVSTLELGDSALYLCASAFRDSFTDTQYFGPGTRLTVL.

The genes are TRBV6-1 and TRBJ1-5, with 9 nucleotides matching TRBD1. The CDR3 runs 15 residues. The V and J ends lost 5 bases and 3 bases, in that order; junction bases with no gene match: 5. Germline-derived CDR1 and CDR2 are MNHNS and SASEGT. The CDR3 sequence is CASSSGTGLNQPQHF. The CDR3 DNA reads as TGTGCCAGCAGTTCCGGGACAGGGCTCAATCAGCCCCAGCATTTT.

The chain couples TRBV28 to TRBJ1-4; 9 nucleotides match TRBD1. J lost 6 bases, V lost 2 bases, and 1 base had no gene match. The CDR3 is 14 residues long. In germline, CDR1 is MDHEN, CDR2 SYDVKM. CDR3 region: CASSLRQGDEKLFF. Written as DNA, the CDR3 is TGTGCCAGCAGTTTAAGACAGGGGGATGAAAAACTGTTTTTT.

The rearrangement uses TRBV7-7 and TRBJ2-5, with a possible D match to TRBD1 (6 bases). Germline V gene sequence: CDR1 SSHAT, CDR2 FNYEAQ (reference sequence). V shed 1 base and J shed 5 bases, with 11 bases lying between them. The CDR3 consists of 14 residues. CDR3 sequence: CASSLGQGMETQYF. The DNA of the CDR3 is TGTGCCAGCAGCTTAGGGCAGGGGATGGAGACCCAGTACTTC.

With respect to this clone: Different DNA sequences within this sample yield the same CDR3. The rearrangement links TRBV5-1 to TRBJ1-1; 8 nucleotides line up with TRBD1. CDR3 length: 13 residues. Germline V CDR1 and CDR2: SGHRS, YFSETQ. The junction had 1 base not matched to a gene; V was cut back by 0 bases and J by 6 bases. The CDR3 region is CASSLGDRPEAFF. CDR3 nucleotides: TGCGCCAGCAGCTTGGGGGACAGGCCTGAAGCTTTCTTT. Supplemented by reference TRBV5-1 and TRBJ1-1, the full variable domain reads KAGVTQTPRYLIKTRGQQVTLSCSPISGHRSVSWYQQTPGQGLQFLFEYFSETQRNKGNFPGRFSGRQFSNSRSEMNVSTLELGDSALYLCASSLGDRPEAFFGQGTRLTVV.

This clone was seen a handful of times. The chain is built from TRBV10-3 and TRBJ2-3; 11 nucleotides line up with TRBD2. V lost 0 bases to trimming and J lost 4 bases; unmatched junction nucleotides: 9. CDR3 length: 18 residues. Germline CDR1 and CDR2: ENHRY and SYGVKD. The CDR3 DNA is TGTGCCATCAGTGAGTCTCCGGGACTAGCGGAACACGCAGATACGCAGTATTTT. Translating gives CAISESPGLAEHADTQYF.

The chain joins TRBV11-2 to TRBJ2-7; 7 bases map to TRBD1. V dropped 6 bases and J dropped 9; count of bases not matched to a gene: 8. This CDR3 contains 12 residues. Germline V gives CDR1 SGHAT, CDR2 FQNNGV. CDR3 sequence reads: CASSRDRVVQYF. CDR3 DNA: TGTGCCAGCAGTCGTGACAGGGTGGTGCAGTACTTC.

This clone was counted ten times or more. The V and J genes are TRBV5-1 and TRBJ2-5; 9 bases map to TRBD1. Germline assignment: CDR1 SGHRS and CDR2 YFSETQ. CDR3 size: 14 residues. Losses at the gene ends were 2 bases for V and 4 bases for J; bases not matched to a gene: 3. CDR3 bases: TGCGCCAGCAGCTTTGCGGGACAGGGAGAGACCCAGTACTTC. Translated: CASSFAGQGETQYF.

The rearrangement uses TRBV18 and TRBJ1-2; maybe TRBD1 (5 bases). Germline assignment: CDR1 KGHSH and CDR2 LQKENI. With 1 base removed from V and 2 bases from J, the gap between germline ends came to 17 bases. The CDR3 is 17 amino acids. The CDR3 loop is CASSPLKLGDSNYGYTF. In nucleotides, the CDR3 is TGTGCCAGCTCACCACTGAAGCTTGGAGACAGCAACTATGGCTACACCTTC. The variable domain in full, completed from reference TRBV18 and TRBJ1-2, reads NAGVMQNPRHLVRRRGQEARLRCSPMKGHSHVYWYRQLPEEGLKFMVYLQKENIIDESGMPKERFSAEFPKEGPSILRIQQVVRGDSAAYFCASSPLKLGDSNYGYTFGSGTRLTVV.

The V call is TRBV10-1, the J call TRBJ1-4; 9 bases are a match to TRBD1. The CDR3 is 14 residues long. Looked up from germline, CDR1 is WNHNN and CDR2 is SYGVQD (reference sequence). V was clipped by 5 bases and J by 9 bases; unmatched bases: 7. The CDR3 coding sequence is TGCGCCAGCAGTAGGAGGACAGGGGAAAAAAAACTGTTTTTT. It codes for CASSRRTGEKKLFF.

This clone was counted only a few times. The sample contains more than one DNA sequence encoding this CDR3. The chain employs TRBV4-1 and TRBJ2-5, with TRBD2 matching over 7 bases. The V gene end was trimmed by 1 base and the J gene end by 5 bases; junction bases not matched to a gene: 7. The CDR3 extends over 15 amino acids. Per the germline V gene, CDR1 is MGHRA and CDR2 is YSYEKL. The CDR3 reads CASSQGPGGAETQYF. DNA for the CDR3: TGCGCCAGCAGCCAAGGGCCGGGAGGTGCCGAGACCCAGTACTTC.

The chain links TRBV4-1 to TRBJ2-3; D unresolved. V was shortened by 7 bases and J by 5 bases, with 19 bases between the two germline ends. Germline CDR1 and CDR2: MGHRA and YSYEKL. This CDR3 contains 15 residues. The CDR3 nucleotides are TGCGCCAGCACCCTCGATTGGAGAAGAGTAGATACGCAGTATTTT. This gives the protein CASTLDWRRVDTQYF.

The genes are TRBV2 and TRBJ2-3; 7 bases align to TRBD1. Trimming cost V 3 bases and J 1 base; bases outside gene matches: 1. In germline, CDR1 is SNHLY, CDR2 FYNNEI. The CDR3 contains 14 residues. The CDR3 DNA reads as TGTGCCAGCAGTGATGGGACAGGCACAGATACGCAGTATTTT. It specifies CASSDGTGTDTQYF.

The rearrangement joins TRBV6-1 to TRBJ2-7, with 10 nucleotides matching TRBD1. This CDR3 contains 15 residues. Germline V gives CDR1 MNHNS, CDR2 SASEGT. V was clipped by 2 bases and J by 4 bases; unmatched bases: 5. As DNA, the CDR3 is TGTGCCAGCAGTGAATTATTGGGACAGGGGTACGAGCAGTACTTC. Protein: CASSELLGQGYEQYF.

The V call is TRBV7-9, the J call TRBJ2-3; a weak D match, TRBD1 (6 bases). Trimming cost V 3 bases and J 6 bases, with 13 bases left between them. Germline V gene lookup returns CDR1 SEHNR and CDR2 FQNEAQ (reference sequence). CDR3 length equals 14 residues. The CDR3 region has the DNA TGTGCCAGCAGCTTCGCACAGGGAATCGATACGCAGTATTTT. Translated, it gives CASSFAQGIDTQYF.

This clone was seen a few times. The rearrangement uses TRBV30 and TRBJ2-1; 14 bases map to TRBD2. The CDR3 consists of 15 residues. CDR1 is GTSNPN and CDR2 is SVGIG in the germline V gene (reference sequence). The J segment lost 3 bases and the V segment lost 5 bases, leaving 3 bases of the junction unmatched. The CDR3, as DNA: TGTGCCTGGGGGACTAGCGGGAGTGGCTACAATGAGCAGTTCTTC. Encoded protein: CAWGTSGSGYNEQFF.

This sequence joins TRBV5-1 and TRBJ1-2; TRBD1 might be the D (5 bases). Trimming shortened V by 4 bases and J by 8 bases, and 21 bases separated the two germline ends. Germline lookup yields CDR1 SGHRS and CDR2 YFSETQ. This CDR3 is 15 amino acids long. The CDR3 reads CASSLSWAGLRGYTF. In nucleotides, the CDR3 is TGCGCCAGCAGCCTTTCGTGGGCAGGGTTGAGAGGCTACACCTTC.

This clone has more than one count but fewer than ten. J is TRBJ2-3 and V is TRBV28; D gene unclear. The CDR3 totals 14 residues. Germline CDR1 MDHEN, CDR2 SYDVKM. The ends were cut back, 4 bases at V and 6 bases at J, with 14 bases in the middle. CDR3 protein: CASSSLAAVDTQYF. CDR3 DNA: TGTGCCAGCAGTTCCCTCGCAGCAGTGGATACGCAGTATTTT.

The chain carries TRBV6-5 and TRBJ1-3, with 7 nucleotides matching TRBD1. The V gene's germline CDR1 is MNHEY and CDR2 SVGAGI. After removal of 5 bases from V and 2 bases from J, the junction contained 3 bases not matched to a gene. The CDR3 has 14 amino acids. In DNA, the CDR3 is TGTGCCAGCAGTGGAGGGGGCCCTGGAAACACCATATATTTT. Amino acids: CASSGGGPGNTIYF.

Concerning this clone: Other DNA sequences from this sample encode an identical CDR3 as well. V gene TRBV5-1 combines with J gene TRBJ1-3, with D hard to call. Germline-derived CDR1 and CDR2 are SGHRS and YFSETQ. The CDR3 totals 14 residues. V was shortened by 0 bases and J by 1 base, with 5 bases between the two germline ends. CDR3 DNA sequence: TGCGCCAGCAGCTTGGCCGCTTCTGGAAACACCATATATTTT. Its protein is CASSLAASGNTIYF.

This sequence joins TRBV19 and TRBJ1-1; no definite D call. The germline V and J ends were trimmed by 7 bases and 1 base, with 13 bases remaining between them. The V gene's germline CDR1 is LNHDA and CDR2 SQIVND (reference sequence). The CDR3 runs to 14 residues. CDR3 coding DNA: TGTGCCAGTACGTGGGGAGCGCAGAACACTGAAGCTTTCTTT. As protein: CASTWGAQNTEAFF.

The chain employs TRBV4-1 and TRBJ2-1; 7 bases map to TRBD2. Germline V gene data show CDR1 as MGHRA and CDR2 as YSYEKL. The CDR3 sequence is 16 residues long. Trimming took 1 base from V and 4 from J; bases not matched to a gene: 7. In nucleotides, the CDR3 is TGCGCCAGCAGCCAAGTTGGGGCTAGCGGATACAATGAGCAGTTCTTC. Translated: CASSQVGASGYNEQFF.

This clone was seen a few times. The V and J genes are TRBV2 and TRBJ1-2; 7 positions match TRBD1. The CDR3 totals 14 residues. The germline gives CDR1 SNHLY, CDR2 FYNNEI. J lost 2 bases, V lost 6 bases, and 6 bases had no gene match. CDR3 in amino acids: CASSTATGNYGYTF. The CDR3 DNA reads TGTGCCAGCAGCACCGCGACAGGGAACTATGGCTACACCTTC.

The count of this clone is one. The chain has TRBV28 and TRBJ2-1, with 8 bases identical to TRBD2. The junction had 15 bases not matched to a gene; V was cut back by 5 bases and J by 0 bases. This CDR3 is built from 19 residues. Per germline, CDR1 MDHEN and CDR2 SYDVKM. The CDR3 sequence is CASSLLPPFSGASYNEQFF. CDR3 nucleotides: TGTGCCAGCAGTCTACTACCCCCTTTTAGCGGGGCCTCCTACAATGAGCAGTTCTTC.

The chain joins TRBV21-1 to TRBJ2-2. TRBV21-1 is a pseudogene segment. The CDR3 sequence is 15 residues long. Here the CDR3 DNA reads TGTGCCAGCAGCCAATTCGGTCCAGATACCGGGGAGCTGTTTTTT. It yields the protein CASSQFGPDTGELFF.

This clone has a count of ten or more. This chain links TRBV7-9 with TRBJ2-5; TRBD1 matches 10 bases. CDR3 size: 15 residues. V shed 5 bases and J 5 bases; nucleotides not matched to a gene: 8. The V gene's germline CDR1 is SEHNR and CDR2 FQNEAQ (reference sequence). CDR3 residues: CASSRGQGIGETQYF. CDR3 sequence (DNA): TGTGCCAGCAGCCGGGGACAGGGGATCGGGGAGACCCAGTACTTC.